This TCR beta chain was documented in a study of shared clonotypes between healthy human individuals. Looking at the study overall: Participating donors consisted of two women and a few men aged 18 to 49. Per-donor plates numbered three CD4 naive, three CD4 memory, two CD8 naive and one CD8 memory. Study results and caveats: Clonotypes which were not shared had lower generation probabilities than clonotypes that all four donors shared.

A note on this clone: Its antigen is still unknown.

This table comes from immunoSEQ multiplex PCR, and its TCRdb copy is limited to in-frame clones, with some not included. The table shows around 2.3 million clones, with nearly 97% occurring only once. Between the trimmed V and J ends, which lost 2 bases and 8 bases, there was a span of 13 bases. The CDR3 extends over 15 amino acids. Per germline, CDR1 MNHNY and CDR2 SVGAGI (reference sequence). Naive CD4+ cells were CD45RA-selected; the remaining cells were memory. The rearrangement links TRBV6-6 to TRBJ1-6; a weak D match, TRBD1 (5 bases). The sequencing input was naive CD4+ T cells sorted from blood. Subset indicated: CD45RA+ positively selected. The sequence derives from a man younger than 30 in good health. The CDR3: CASSYPQGIDSPLHF. The CDR3 DNA is TGTGCCAGCAGTTACCCCCAGGGAATAGATTCACCCCTCCACTTT.